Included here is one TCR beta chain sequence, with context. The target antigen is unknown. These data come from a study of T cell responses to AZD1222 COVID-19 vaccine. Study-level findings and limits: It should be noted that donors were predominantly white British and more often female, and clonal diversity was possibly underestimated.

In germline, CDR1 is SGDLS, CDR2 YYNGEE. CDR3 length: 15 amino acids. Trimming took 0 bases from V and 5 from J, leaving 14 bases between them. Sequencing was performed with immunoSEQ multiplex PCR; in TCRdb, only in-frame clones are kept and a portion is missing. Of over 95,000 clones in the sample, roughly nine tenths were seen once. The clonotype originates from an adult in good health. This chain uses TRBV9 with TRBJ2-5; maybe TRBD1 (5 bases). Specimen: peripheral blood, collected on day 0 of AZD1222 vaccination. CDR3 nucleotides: TGTGCCAGCAGCGTAGGAAGCCGCTCAGGGGAGACCCAGTACTTC. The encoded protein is CASSVGSRSGETQYF.